The 3 T cell receptor delta chains in this list originate from one sample, sequenced in a study of Vγ9Vδ2 T cells in congenital toxoplasmosis. Template-switch reverse transcription used TRGC- and TRDC-specific primers together in a single tube. The TRGC primer was designed to target TRGC1 and TRGC2 alike. TCRdb redid the clone calls on the reads with CATT. The repertoire holds hundreds of delta-chain clones, with approximately 50% as singletons. Sequencing input: gamma-delta T cells from blood. Receptors originate from a child younger than 10 born to a mother with Toxoplasma gondii infection during pregnancy, either congenitally infected or uninfected (not recorded which).

As regards this clone: A far larger clone is just one base off, so this is likely a read error. The sample has other DNA sequences that encode this CDR3 too. The rearrangement links TRDV2 to TRDJ1; the D gene is possibly TRDD3 (5 bases). V lost 0 bases and J lost 0, with 16 bases in between. From germline, CDR1 is GEAIGNYY and CDR2 EKD. The CDR3 extends over 17 amino acids. In DNA form, the CDR3 reads TGTGCCTGTGACACCCTCCCTGGAGGATATGACACCGATAAACTCATCTTT. Encoded protein: CACDTLPGGYDTDKLIF.

Turning to this clone: A far larger clone differs by one base, so this is likely a read error. V is TRDV2 and J is TRDJ2; 13 positions agree with TRDD3. TCRdb supplies no J gene; here it was assigned by aligning the nucleotide sequence to germline. J gave up 2 bases and V 3 bases, and 8 bases lay outside the gene matches. The CDR3 contains 18 residues. Germline assignment: CDR1 GEAIGNYY and CDR2 EKD. The CDR3 region is CACDPVLGDTLLTAQLFF. The CDR3 coding sequence is TGTGCCTGTGACCCTGTACTGGGGGATACGCTCTTGACAGCACAACTCTTCTTT.

On this clone itself: A single base is all that separates this from a far larger clone, so a read error is likely. The chain combines TRDV1 with TRDJ1; no reliable D call. TCRdb gives no J gene; it was assigned here by matching the DNA to germline. Trimming cost V 4 bases and J 7 bases, with 10 bases left between them. The CDR3 extends over 12 amino acids. Per germline, CDR1 TSWWSYY and CDR2 QGS. In DNA, the CDR3 is TGTGCTCTTGGGGGAGGTCCCGTTAAACTCATCTTT. Translated: CALGGGPVKLIF.